This T cell receptor beta chain derives from a study of blood T cell dynamics during melanoma immunotherapy. Sequencing used immunoSEQ multiplex PCR; TCRdb keeps in-frame clones, though not all of them. The table lists about 11,000 clones, roughly 85% of them singletons. Sample time point: pre-treatment baseline. Blood was drawn before treatment and at week 3 after checkpoint blockade. No patient had earlier systemic cancer treatment, concurrent immunosuppressants, or another active cancer. Germline V lookup: CDR1 SGHRS, CDR2 YFSETQ. The CDR3 length is 16 residues. The V and J ends lost 0 bases and 4 bases respectively, with 15 bases between them.

J is TRBJ2-3 and V is TRBV5-1; weak D call: TRBD1 (6 bases). This sequence originates from a human donor with melanoma. This sample comprised blood, obtained from a patient treated with checkpoint blockade. Written as DNA, the CDR3 is TGCGCCAGCAGCTTGGCTGGCAGGGGAGTTGCAGATACGCAGTATTTT. This translates into CASSLAGRGVADTQYF.